This T cell receptor (beta chain) was documented in a study of T cells in Graves' hyperthyroidism and ophthalmopathy. Template material for amplifying TCR beta CDR3 regions consisted of RNA transcripts. A set of HTBI primers served as the primers for a first-round RT-PCR of the TCR CDR3. MiXCR, run by TCRdb on the multiplex PCR reads, gives a single entry per CDR3 protein. The sample has 690,000 or so distinct CDR3 sequences; 18% are singletons. The germline CDR1 and CDR2 sequences are LNHDA and SQIVND (reference sequence). Trimming removed 3 bases from V and 2 bases from J, with 13 bases in between. CDR3 size: 15 residues.

The chain couples TRBV19 to TRBJ1-1; D remains unclear. Sequencing was done on a sample of blood. The source is a woman between 45 and 65 years old with Graves' hyperthyroidism that later progressed to Graves' ophthalmopathy. CDR3 residues: CASSILGNSNTEAFF. CDR3 nucleotide sequence: TGTGCCAGTAGTATCCTCGGGAACAGTAACACTGAAGCTTTCTTT.